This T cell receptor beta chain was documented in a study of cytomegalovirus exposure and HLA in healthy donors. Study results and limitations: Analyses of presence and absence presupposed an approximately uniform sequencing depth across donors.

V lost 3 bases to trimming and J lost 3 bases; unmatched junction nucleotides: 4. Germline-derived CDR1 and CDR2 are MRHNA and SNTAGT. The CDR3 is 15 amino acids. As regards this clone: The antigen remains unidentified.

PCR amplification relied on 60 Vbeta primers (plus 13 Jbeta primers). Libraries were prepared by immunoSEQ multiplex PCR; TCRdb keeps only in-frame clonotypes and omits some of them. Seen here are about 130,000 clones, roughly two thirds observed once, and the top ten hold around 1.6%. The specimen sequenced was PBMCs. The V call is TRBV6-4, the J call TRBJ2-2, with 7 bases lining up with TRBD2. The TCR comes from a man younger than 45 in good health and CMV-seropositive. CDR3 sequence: CASSEEGGDTGELFF. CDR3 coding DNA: TGTGCCAGCAGTGAGGAGGGAGGGGACACCGGGGAGCTGTTTTTT.